This T cell receptor (beta chain) was sequenced for a study of blood T cell repertoires in COVID-19. Study overall: The United States, Italy and Spain provided the acute and convalescent COVID-19 samples. T cells, B-cell-depleted T cells, or PBMCs supplied cDNA or gDNA.

Original processing notes: Estimation of nucleated cell counts was performed using reference gene primer amplification. Clones were read by immunoSEQ multiplex PCR, and TCRdb kept only the in-frame ones, dropping some. The V and J calls and clone size are taken from that table; D and trimming were inferred from the DNA. The table shows about 260,000 clones, with 85% to 90% occurring only once. The germline CDR1 and CDR2 sequences are MNHNS and SASEGT. Trimming cost V 4 bases and J 4 bases, with 16 bases left between them. CDR3 length: 16 residues. This rearrangement joins TRBV6-1 to TRBJ2-2; D is perhaps TRBD2 (6 bases). This receptor was taken from a woman aged 40-49 years with acute or convalescent COVID-19. The sequenced material came from peripheral blood. The CDR3 DNA reads TGTGCCAGCAGTGGGCGGGACCCCGTGGTCACCGGGGAGCTGTTTTTT. Its translation is CASSGRDPVVTGELFF.